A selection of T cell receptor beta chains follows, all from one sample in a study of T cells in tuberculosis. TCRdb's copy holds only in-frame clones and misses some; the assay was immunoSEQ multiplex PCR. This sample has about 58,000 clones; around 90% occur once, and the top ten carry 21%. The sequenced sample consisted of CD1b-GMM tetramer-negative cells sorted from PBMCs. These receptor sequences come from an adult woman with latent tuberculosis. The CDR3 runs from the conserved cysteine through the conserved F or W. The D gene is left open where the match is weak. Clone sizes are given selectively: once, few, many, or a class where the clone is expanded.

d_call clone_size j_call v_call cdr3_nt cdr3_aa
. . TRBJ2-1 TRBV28 TGTGCCAGCCTTCCTAGTAGGACAGACTCCTACAATGAGCAGTTCTTC CASLPSRTDSYNEQFF
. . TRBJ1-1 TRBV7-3 TGTGCCAGCAGCTTATCTCGACAGCCGAACACTGAAGCTTTCTTT CASSLSRQPNTEAFF
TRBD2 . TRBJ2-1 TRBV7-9 TGTGCCAGCAGCTCGACTAGCGGGAGGGCTAATGAGCAGTTCTTC CASSSTSGRANEQFF
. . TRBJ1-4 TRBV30 TGTGCCTGGAGTCGAGAAGGCGGGGGCACGCGTGAAAAACTGTTTTTT CAWSREGGGTREKLFF
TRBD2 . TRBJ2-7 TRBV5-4 TGTGCCAGCAGCCATAGCGGGAGTGGGTCCTACGAGCAGTACTTC CASSHSGSGSYEQYF
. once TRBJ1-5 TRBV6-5 TGTGCCAGCAGTTACGCGGTGGGTCAGCCCCAGCATTTT CASSYAVGQPQHF
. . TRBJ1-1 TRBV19 TGTGCCAGTAGGTCCGGAGTGGGAGCTTTCTTT CASRSGVGAFF
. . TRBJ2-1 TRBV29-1 TGCAGCGTTCCCGAGGGGGGGAGTTGGTACAATGAGCAGTTCTTC CSVPEGGSWYNEQFF
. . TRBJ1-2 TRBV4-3 TGCGCCAGCAGCCAAGATACGAGCCCCTTAGCTAACTATGGCTACACCTTC CASSQDTSPLANYGYTF
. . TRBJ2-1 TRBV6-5 TGTGCCAGCAGTTACGGACAGTACAATGAGCAGTTCTTC CASSYGQYNEQFF
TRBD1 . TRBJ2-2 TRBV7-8 TGTGCCAGCAGCTCACCTTCCAGGGGGCAAAGCACCGGGGAGCTGTTTTTT CASSSPSRGQSTGELFF
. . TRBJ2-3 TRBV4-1 TGCGCCAGCAGCCAAGAAGTCGTCAGTAGCGGAGAGTATTTT CASSQEVVSSGEYF
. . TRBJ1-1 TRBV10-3 TGTGCCATCAGTGAGAGGGCAGGGGAGAGGGCTGAAGCTTTCTTT CAISERAGERAEAFF
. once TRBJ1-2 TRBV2 TGTGCCAGCAGTGAACATCGGGGTCTAGGTGGCTACACCTTC CASSEHRGLGGYTF
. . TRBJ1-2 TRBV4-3 TGCGCCAGCAGCCAAGATTGGTCGGGAGGCTACACCTTC CASSQDWSGGYTF
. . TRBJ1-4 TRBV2 TGTGCCAGCAGGGTGACAGGCGTTAATGAAAAACTGTTTTTT CASRVTGVNEKLFF
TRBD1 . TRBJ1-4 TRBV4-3 TGCGCCAGCAGCCAAGACTTGACGACAGGGGTGCGGACTAATGAAAAACTGTTTTTT CASSQDLTTGVRTNEKLFF
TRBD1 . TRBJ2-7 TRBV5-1 TGCGCCAGCAAGATGGGACAGGGGGATTACGAGCAGTACTTC CASKMGQGDYEQYF
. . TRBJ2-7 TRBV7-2 TGTGCCAGCAGCTTAGCGCGGACAAACTCCTACGAGCAGTACTTC CASSLARTNSYEQYF
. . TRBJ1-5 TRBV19 TGTGCCAGTAGCCCCGGGACACTCAATCAGCCCCAGCATTTT CASSPGTLNQPQHF
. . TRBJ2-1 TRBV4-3 TGCGCCAGCAGCCGACTTCTAGCGCCCCTTTATAACAATGAGCAGTTCTTC CASSRLLAPLYNNEQFF
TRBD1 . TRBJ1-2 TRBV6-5 TGTGCCAGCAGTTACTCGCGGGACAGCTATGGCTACACCTTC CASSYSRDSYGYTF
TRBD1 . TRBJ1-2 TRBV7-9 TGTGCCAGCAGCCCGAGGGGACAGAGCTATGGCTACACCTTC CASSPRGQSYGYTF
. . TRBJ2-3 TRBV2 TGTGCCAGCCGGACTTTCACAGATACGCAGTATTTT CASRTFTDTQYF
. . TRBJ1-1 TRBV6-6 TGTGCCAGCAGTTACCAGCGCTTAGGGCAGGGTTTCTTT CASSYQRLGQGFF
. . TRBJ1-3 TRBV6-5 TGTGCCAGCAGTTACGGGGGGGGAGGCTCTGGAAACACCATATATTTT CASSYGGGGSGNTIYF
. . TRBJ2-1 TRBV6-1 TGTGCCAGCAGTGAAGCCCCGACTCGGGGGACGCAGTTCTTC CASSEAPTRGTQFF
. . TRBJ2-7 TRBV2 TGTGCCATTACAGGGGAGCGGGCGCCCTACGAGCAGTACTTC CAITGERAPYEQYF
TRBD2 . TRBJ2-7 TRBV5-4 TGTGCCAGCAGCTCCATAGCGGGACTTAGGAAGGACGAGCAGTACTTC CASSSIAGLRKDEQYF
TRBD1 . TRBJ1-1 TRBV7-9 TGTGCCAGCACCATACAGGGGGATTACACTGAAGCTTTCTTT CASTIQGDYTEAFF
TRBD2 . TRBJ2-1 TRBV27 TGTGCCAGCAGTTCAAAGACTAGCGAAAACAATGAGCAGTTCTTC CASSSKTSENNEQFF